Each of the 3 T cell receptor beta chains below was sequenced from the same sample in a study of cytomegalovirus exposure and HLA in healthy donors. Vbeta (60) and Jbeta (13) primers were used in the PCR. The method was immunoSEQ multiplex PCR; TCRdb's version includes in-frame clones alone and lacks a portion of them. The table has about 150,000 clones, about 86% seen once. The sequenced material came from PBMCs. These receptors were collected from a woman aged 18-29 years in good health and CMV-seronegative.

The CDR3 DNA is TGTGCCAGCAGTTTTACAGGGGGGTCCAATGAAAAACTGTTTTTT. The encoded protein is CASSFTGGSNEKLFF. This sequence joins TRBV28 and TRBJ1-4, with 8 positions matching TRBD1. CDR1 is MDHEN, CDR2 SYDVKM, per germline. V dropped 3 bases and J dropped 5; count of bases not matched to a gene: 5. This CDR3 contains 15 residues.

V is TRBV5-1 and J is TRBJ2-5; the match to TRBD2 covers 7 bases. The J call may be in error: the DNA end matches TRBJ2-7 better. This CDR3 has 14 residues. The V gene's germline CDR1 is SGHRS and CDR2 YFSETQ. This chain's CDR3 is CASSPQTSSYEQYF. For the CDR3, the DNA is TGCGCCAGCAGCCCCCAGACTAGCAGTTACGAGCAGTACTTC.

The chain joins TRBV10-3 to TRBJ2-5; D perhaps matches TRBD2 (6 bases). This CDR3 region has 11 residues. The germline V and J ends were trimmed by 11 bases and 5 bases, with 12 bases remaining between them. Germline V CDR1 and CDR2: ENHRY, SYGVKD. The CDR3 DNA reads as TGTGCCGTCCGCCGGGGGGAGACCCAGTACTTC. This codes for CAVRRGETQYF.